This T cell receptor (delta chain) was identified in a study of fetal and pediatric gammadelta thymocytes. Elective pregnancy terminations at roughly 14 to 22 weeks estimated gestational age supplied the fetal thymuses. TCRdb used CATT to re-call clones from the reads. The sample records under 850 delta-chain clones, 15% to 20% being singletons. The sequencing input was Vgamma9Vdelta2 gamma-delta T cells from the thymus. Stated subset: sorted CD3+gammadeltaTCR+Vgamma9+Vdelta2+ thymocytes. These receptors all come from a human fetus.

Judged by abundance, this clone is large. The chain recombines TRDV2 with TRDJ1, with D perhaps matching TRDD3 (6 bases). The CDR3 contains 11 residues. From germline, CDR1 is GEAIGNYY and CDR2 EKD. V was pared by 5 bases and J by 5 bases, with 8 bases between. The CDR3: CACGLGDKLIF. CDR3 nucleotides: TGTGCCTGTGGCCTGGGGGATAAACTCATCTTT.